The 6 T cell receptor beta chains presented below share a single source sample, sequenced in a study of T cell changes during pregnancy in multiple sclerosis. Sequencing used immunoSEQ multiplex PCR; TCRdb keeps in-frame clones, though not all of them. The table shows tens of thousands of clones, with nearly 90% occurring only once. The starting material was CD4+ T cells from peripheral blood mononuclear cells, obtained in the first trimester of pregnancy. The receptors here all came from a female donor with multiple sclerosis, enrolled in a pregnancy study.

V is TRBV7-3 and J is TRBJ1-1; 7 positions agree with TRBD1. J lost 4 bases, V lost 5 bases, and 7 bases had no gene match. CDR3 length: 14 amino acids. Germline V gene sequence: CDR1 SGHTA, CDR2 FQGTGA. The CDR3 loop is CASSPQGSGTEAFF. As DNA, the CDR3 is TGTGCCAGCAGCCCACAGGGGAGTGGCACTGAAGCTTTCTTT.

The DNA of the CDR3 is TGCGCCAGCGCCAGGGTCGCACCGAACACTGAAGCTTTCTTT. Residues: CASARVAPNTEAFF. V usage is TRBV5-1 and J usage is TRBJ1-1; TRBD1 might be the D (5 bases). With 7 bases removed from V and 1 base from J, the gap between germline ends came to 14 bases. There are 14 residues in the CDR3. Germline V CDR1 and CDR2: SGHRS, YFSETQ.

This chain uses TRBV28 with TRBJ2-1, with D possibly matching TRBD1 (6 bases). The length of the CDR3 is 16 residues. The ends were cut back, 7 bases at V and 2 bases at J, with 18 bases in the middle. The germline V gene encodes CDR1 MDHEN and CDR2 SYDVKM. This chain's CDR3 is CASTKTRDTPYNEQFF. The CDR3 DNA reads as TGTGCCAGCACCAAAACCCGGGACACCCCCTACAATGAGCAGTTCTTC.

The CDR3, as DNA: TGTGCCAGCAGTTACTGGACTAGCGGGAGATACAATGAGCAGTTCTTC. Translating it yields CASSYWTSGRYNEQFF. V and J are TRBV6-5 and TRBJ2-1; TRBD2 agrees at 13 bases. In germline, CDR1 is MNHEY, CDR2 SVGAGI. After removal of 1 base from V and 4 bases from J, the junction contained 1 base not matched to a gene. The CDR3 has 16 amino acids.

In this sample, this clone is medium-sized. The chain recombines TRBV18 with TRBJ1-1; maybe TRBD1 (5 bases). Germline CDR1 is KGHSH and CDR2 is LQKENI. V lost 3 bases to trimming and J lost 6 bases, with 14 bases between them. The CDR3 contains 14 residues. Here the CDR3 DNA reads TGTGCCAGCTCACCGGGAGCAGGGAGGGCTGAAGCTTTCTTT. This gives the protein CASSPGAGRAEAFF.

The chain couples TRBV29-1 to TRBJ2-5; 8 positions match TRBD1. The germline CDR1 and CDR2 sequences are SQVTM and ANQGSEA. The CDR3 is 13 residues long. V shed 6 bases and J 4 bases; nucleotides not matched to a gene: 7. The CDR3 loop reads CSVDGQGGETQYF. The CDR3 coding sequence is TGCAGCGTGGATGGACAGGGTGGAGAGACCCAGTACTTC.